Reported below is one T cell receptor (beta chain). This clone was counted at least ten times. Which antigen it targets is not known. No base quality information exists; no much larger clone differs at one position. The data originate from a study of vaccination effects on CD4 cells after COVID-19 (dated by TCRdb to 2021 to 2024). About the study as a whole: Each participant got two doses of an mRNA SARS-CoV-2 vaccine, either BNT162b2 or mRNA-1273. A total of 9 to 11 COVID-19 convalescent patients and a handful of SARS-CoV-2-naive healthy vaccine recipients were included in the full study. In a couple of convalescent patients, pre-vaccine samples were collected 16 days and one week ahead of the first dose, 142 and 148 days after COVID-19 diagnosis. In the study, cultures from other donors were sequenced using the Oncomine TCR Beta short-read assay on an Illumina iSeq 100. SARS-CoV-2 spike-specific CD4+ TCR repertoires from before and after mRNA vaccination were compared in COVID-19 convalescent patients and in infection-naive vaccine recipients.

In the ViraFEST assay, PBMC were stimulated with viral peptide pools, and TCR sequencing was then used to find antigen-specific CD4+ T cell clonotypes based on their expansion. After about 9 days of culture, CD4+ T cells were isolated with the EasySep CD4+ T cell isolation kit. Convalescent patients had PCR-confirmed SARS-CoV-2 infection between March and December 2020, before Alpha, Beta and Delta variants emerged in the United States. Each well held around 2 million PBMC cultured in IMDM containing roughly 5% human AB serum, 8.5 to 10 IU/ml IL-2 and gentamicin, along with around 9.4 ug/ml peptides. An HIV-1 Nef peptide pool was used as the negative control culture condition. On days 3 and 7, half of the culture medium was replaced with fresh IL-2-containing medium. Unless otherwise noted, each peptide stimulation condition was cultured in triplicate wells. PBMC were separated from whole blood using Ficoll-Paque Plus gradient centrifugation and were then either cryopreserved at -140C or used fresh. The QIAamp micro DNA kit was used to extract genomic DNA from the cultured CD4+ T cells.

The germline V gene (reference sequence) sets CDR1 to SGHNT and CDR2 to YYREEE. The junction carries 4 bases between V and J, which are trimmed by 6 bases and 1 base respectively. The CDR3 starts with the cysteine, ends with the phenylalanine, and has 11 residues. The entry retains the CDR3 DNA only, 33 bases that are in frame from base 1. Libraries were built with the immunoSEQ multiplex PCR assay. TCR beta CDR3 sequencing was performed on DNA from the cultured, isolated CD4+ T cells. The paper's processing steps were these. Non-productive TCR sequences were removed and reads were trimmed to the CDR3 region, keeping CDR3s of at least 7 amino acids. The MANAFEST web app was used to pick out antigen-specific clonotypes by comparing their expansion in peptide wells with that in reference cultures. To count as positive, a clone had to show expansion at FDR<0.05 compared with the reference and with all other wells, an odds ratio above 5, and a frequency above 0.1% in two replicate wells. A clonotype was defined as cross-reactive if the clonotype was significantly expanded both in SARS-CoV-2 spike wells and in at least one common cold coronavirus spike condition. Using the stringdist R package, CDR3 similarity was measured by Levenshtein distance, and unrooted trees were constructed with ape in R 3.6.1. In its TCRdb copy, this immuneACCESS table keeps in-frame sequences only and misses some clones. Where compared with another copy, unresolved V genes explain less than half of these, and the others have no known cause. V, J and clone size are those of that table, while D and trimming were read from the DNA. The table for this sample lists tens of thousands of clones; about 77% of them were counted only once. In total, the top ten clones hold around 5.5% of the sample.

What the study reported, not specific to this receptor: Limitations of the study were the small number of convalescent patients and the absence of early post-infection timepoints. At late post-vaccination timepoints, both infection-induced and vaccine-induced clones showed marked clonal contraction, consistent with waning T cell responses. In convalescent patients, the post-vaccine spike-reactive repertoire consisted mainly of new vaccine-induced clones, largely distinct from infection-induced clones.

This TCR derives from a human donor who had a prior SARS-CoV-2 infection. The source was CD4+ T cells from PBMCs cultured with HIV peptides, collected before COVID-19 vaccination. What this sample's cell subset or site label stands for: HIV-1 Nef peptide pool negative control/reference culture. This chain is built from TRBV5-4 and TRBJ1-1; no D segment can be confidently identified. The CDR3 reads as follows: CASIWNTEAFF. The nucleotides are TGTGCCAGCATATGGAACACTGAAGCTTTCTTT.